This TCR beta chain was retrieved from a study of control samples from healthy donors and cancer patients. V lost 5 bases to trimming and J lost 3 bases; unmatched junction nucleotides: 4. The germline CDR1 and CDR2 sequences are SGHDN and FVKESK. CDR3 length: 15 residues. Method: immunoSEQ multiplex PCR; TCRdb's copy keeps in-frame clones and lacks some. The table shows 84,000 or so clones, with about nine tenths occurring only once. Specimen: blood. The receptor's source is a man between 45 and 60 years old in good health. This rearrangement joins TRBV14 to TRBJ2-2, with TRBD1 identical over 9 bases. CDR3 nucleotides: TGTGCCAGCAGCAGCGGACAGGGGTACACCGGGGAGCTGTTTTTT. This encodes CASSSGQGYTGELFF. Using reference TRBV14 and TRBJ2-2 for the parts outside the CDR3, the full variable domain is EAGVTQFPSHSVIEKGQTVTLRCDPISGHDNLYWYRRVMGKEIKFLLHFVKESKQDESGMPNNRFLAERTGGTYSTLKVQPAELEDSGVYFCASSSGQGYTGELFFGEGSRLTVL.